One sample yielded the 16 T cell receptor beta chains listed below, sequenced in a study of human T cells and chemical hapten exposure. Time point specified: pre-sensitization, week 0. Described treatment: therapeutic diphenylcyclopropenone sensitization with weekly scalp DPC. TCRdb re-called the RACE reads through MiXCR, storing one row per CDR3 protein. Counted here are under 300,000 distinct CDR3 sequences, over 7.5% occurring once; the ten biggest clones make up more than 1%. The sample in question was whole blood, obtained in connection with sensitization to the hapten diphenylcyclopropenone (DPC). The receptors derive from a man aged 18-30 years with alopecia areata. Some clones in this sample may be carry-over from other donors' samples.

This clonotype was counted at least ten times. The chain has TRBV11-2 and TRBJ1-6; 7 nucleotides line up with TRBD1. After removal of 5 bases from V and 13 bases from J, the junction contained 11 bases not matched to a gene. The CDR3 has 14 amino acids. Germline V lookup: CDR1 SGHAT, CDR2 FQNNGV. The DNA of the CDR3 is TGTGCCAGCAGCCCGACCGACGAGGGGGCCCCCCTCCACTTT. Its translation: CASSPTDEGAPLHF.

This clonotype was observed a handful of times. The CDR3 spells CASSVESFSYGYTF. In DNA, the CDR3 is TGTGCCAGCAGCGTAGAGAGTTTTTCCTATGGCTACACCTTC. V usage is TRBV9 and J usage is TRBJ1-2; D gene ambiguous. The CDR3 covers 14 residues. From germline, CDR1 is SGDLS and CDR2 YYNGEE. Trimming shortened V by 0 bases and J by 4 bases, and 10 bases separated the two germline ends.

This clonotype was seen a few times. The V call is TRBV5-6, the J call TRBJ1-4; TRBD1 might be the D (6 bases). V dropped 3 bases and J dropped 10 bases, with 19 bases sitting between them. This CDR3 region has 15 residues. The V gene's germline CDR1 is SGHDT and CDR2 YYEEEE. The CDR3 loop reads CASSSRGSAFVKLFF. CDR3 DNA sequence: TGTGCCAGCAGCTCCAGGGGTAGCGCCTTTGTAAAACTGTTTTTT.

This clonotype was observed many times. V gene TRBV20-1 combines with J gene TRBJ2-2, with 8 positions matching TRBD1. The CDR3 covers 14 residues. The germline V gene has CDR1 DFQATT and CDR2 SNEGSKA (reference sequence). Unmatched junction bases numbered 7, after V lost 5 bases and J lost 5 bases. CDR3 nucleotide sequence: TGCAGTGCTCCTGCAGGGGGCGGGACCGGGGAGCTGTTTTTT. It is translated as CSAPAGGGTGELFF.

This clonotype was observed at least ten times. The chain joins TRBV4-3 to TRBJ1-2; 9 bases match TRBD1. The germline gives CDR1 LGHNA, CDR2 YSLEER. This CDR3 is 15 amino acids long. V trimming: 2 bases; J trimming: 8 bases; junction bases outside the gene matches: 9. This CDR3 reads CASSQNAGTGYGYTF. The CDR3, as DNA: TGCGCCAGCAGCCAAAACGCCGGGACAGGGTACGGCTACACCTTC.

The chain combines TRBV5-4 with TRBJ2-2; no clear D. Germline CDR1 reads SGHNT; CDR2 reads YYREEE (reference sequence). This CDR3 region has 13 residues. Trimming pared 2 bases from V and 7 bases from J, leaving 9 bases between. CDR3 loop: CASSFPGVGELFF. The CDR3 DNA reads TGTGCCAGCAGCTTCCCCGGAGTCGGGGAGCTGTTTTTT.

This clonotype was counted many times. This rearrangement joins TRBV25-1 to TRBJ1-5; D call uncertain. The CDR3 length is 15 residues. Trimming pared 4 bases from V and 0 bases from J, leaving 10 bases between. Germline values: CDR1 MGHDK, CDR2 SYGVNS. In DNA, the CDR3 is TGTGCCAGCAGTGGGTCAGCGCTTAGCAATCAGCCCCAGCATTTT. The encoded protein is CASSGSALSNQPQHF.

The chain employs TRBV5-1 and TRBJ1-3; D perhaps matches TRBD1 (5 bases). Trimming removed 1 base from V and 0 bases from J, with 14 bases in between. Germline lookup yields CDR1 SGHRS and CDR2 YFSETQ. CDR3 length: 17 amino acids. DNA for the CDR3: TGCGCCAGCAGCTTGCAGGGCAGCCGTATCTCTGGAAACACCATATATTTT. Residues: CASSLQGSRISGNTIYF.

This clonotype turned up a few times. The chain has TRBV12-3 or TRBV12-4 and TRBJ2-3, with D hard to call. The CDR3 consists of 16 residues. The V end lost 8 bases, the J end lost 9 bases, and 27 bases lay between the germline ends. CDR3 amino acids: CASSTQIYSKGDTQYF. The CDR3 DNA is TGTGCCAGCTCCACTCAGATCTACTCTAAAGGTGACACGCAGTATTTT.

This clonotype was found many times. The V gene is TRBV9, the J gene TRBJ1-5, with 10 bases matching TRBD1. The CDR3 sequence is 14 residues long. Trimming at V came to 2 bases and at J to 6 bases, leaving 2 bases not matched to a gene. In germline, CDR1 is SGDLS, CDR2 YYNGEE. Here the CDR3 DNA reads TGTGCCAGCAGCGTGGGACAGGGGAGTCAGCCCCAGCATTTT. It translates to CASSVGQGSQPQHF.

V is TRBV4-3 and J is TRBJ2-7; perhaps TRBD2 as D (5 bases). Trimming stripped 0 bases from V and 7 bases from J, with 10 bases between. The CDR3 covers 13 residues. Germline V gene lookup returns CDR1 LGHNA and CDR2 YSLEER. The DNA of the CDR3 is TGCGCCAGCAGCCAAGATGAGGGCCGTGAGCAGTACTTC. It translates to CASSQDEGREQYF.

This clonotype was picked up a small number of times. This chain connects TRBV20-1 to TRBJ2-5; D unresolved. The CDR3 covers 14 residues. V was clipped by 0 bases and J by 5 bases, with 13 bases between them. Germline-derived CDR1 and CDR2 are DFQATT and SNEGSKA (reference sequence). CDR3: CSARDQQRTETQYF. The CDR3 bases are TGCAGTGCTAGAGATCAACAGCGTACCGAGACCCAGTACTTC.

Only one count was recorded for this clonotype. The genes are TRBV4-1 and TRBJ1-3; D is unclear. This CDR3 contains 13 residues. Trimming stripped 3 bases from V and 4 bases from J, with 7 bases between. CDR1 is MGHRA, CDR2 YSYEKL, per germline. This CDR3 is CASSQIPGNTIYF. CDR3 DNA sequence: TGCGCCAGCAGCCAGATTCCCGGAAACACCATATATTTT.

A few counts support this clonotype. The gene calls are TRBV7-9 and TRBJ2-3; 8 positions agree with TRBD2. The CDR3 runs to 16 residues. V was pared by 3 bases and J by 2 bases, with 7 bases of the junction left unmatched. In germline, CDR1 is SEHNR, CDR2 FQNEAQ (reference sequence). The CDR3 loop reads CASSLGLGAPTDTQYF. CDR3 bases: TGTGCCAGCAGCTTGGGACTAGGGGCACCCACAGATACGCAGTATTTT.

J is TRBJ1-2 and V is TRBV4-1, with D perhaps TRBD1 (5 bases). Trimming pared 2 bases from V and 4 bases from J, leaving 11 bases between. This CDR3 comprises 14 residues. Germline CDR1 reads MGHRA; CDR2 reads YSYEKL. This CDR3 is CASSQPLRGYGYTF. The CDR3 nucleotides read TGCGCCAGCAGCCAACCCCTGAGGGGCTATGGCTACACCTTC.

The table lists this clonotype with a few counts. The rearrangement joins TRBV20-1 to TRBJ2-3; 7 bases align to TRBD1. The junction had 4 bases not matched to a gene; V was cut back by 4 bases and J by 0 bases. The CDR3 has 14 residues. CDR1 is DFQATT and CDR2 is SNEGSKA in the germline V gene (reference sequence). CDR3 in amino acids: CSAIRDSSTDTQYF. DNA of the CDR3: TGCAGTGCTATCCGGGACAGCAGCACAGATACGCAGTATTTT.